These T cell receptor beta chains were read from a single sample in a study of cytomegalovirus exposure and HLA in healthy donors. Profiling relied on immunoSEQ multiplex PCR, and the TCRdb table lists in-frame clones only, not all of them. The sample has about 180,000 clones; around 78% are singletons. The sequencing input was PBMCs. These receptors all stem from a woman in her forties or fifties in good health and CMV-seropositive. The CDR3 runs from the conserved cysteine through the conserved F or W. A D gene is named only where the DNA matches it firmly. Clone size is given for some rows only: seen once, a few or many times, or a class if the clone is expanded.

V,size,J,D,CDR3,DNA
TRBV20-1,.,TRBJ2-7,.,CSARLDEQYF,TGCAGTGCTCGACTAGACGAGCAGTACTTC
TRBV19,.,TRBJ2-7,.,CASSIDLRPVLHEQYF,TGTGCCAGTAGTATAGATCTCCGTCCGGTTCTCCACGAGCAGTACTTC
TRBV6-1,.,TRBJ1-1,.,CASSEGGTNTEAFF,TGTGCCAGCAGTGAAGGCGGGACGAACACTGAAGCTTTCTTT
TRBV18,.,TRBJ2-7,TRBD2,CASSPGGNPSYEQYF,TGTGCCAGCTCACCGGGGGGGAACCCGTCCTACGAGCAGTACTTC
TRBV9,.,TRBJ2-5,TRBD1,CASSLGQEETQYF,TGTGCCAGCAGCCTCGGACAGGAAGAGACCCAGTACTTC
TRBV10-3,.,TRBJ1-6,TRBD1,CAIAGQVSSPLHF,TGTGCCATCGCGGGACAGGTCTCGTCACCCCTCCACTTT
TRBV29-1,few,TRBJ2-6,TRBD2,CSVAGGWGAGGANVLTF,TGCAGCGTTGCGGGGGGGTGGGGGGCAGGAGGGGCCAACGTCCTGACTTTC
TRBV29-1,.,TRBJ1-1,.,CSVFAQGNTEAFF,TGCAGCGTTTTCGCGCAGGGGAACACTGAAGCTTTCTTT
TRBV19,.,TRBJ1-6,TRBD1,CASSTPGQGNSPLHF,TGTGCCAGTAGTACCCCGGGACAGGGAAATTCACCCCTCCACTTT
TRBV27,.,TRBJ1-2,.,CASSSRDSRGYTF,TGTGCCAGCAGTTCCCGGGACTCTCGGGGCTACACCTTC
TRBV2,few,TRBJ1-1,.,CASSERQDTEAFF,TGTGCCAGCAGTGAAAGGCAGGACACTGAAGCTTTCTTT
TRBV6-5,.,TRBJ2-5,.,CASRPRHQETQYF,TGTGCCAGCAGGCCGCGGCACCAAGAGACCCAGTACTTC
TRBV2,.,TRBJ2-5,TRBD1,CASSKGQGETQYF,TGTGCCAGCAGTAAGGGACAGGGGGAGACCCAGTACTTC
TRBV25-1,.,TRBJ1-2,.,CASRGETGEGYGYTF,TGTGCCAGCAGAGGTGAGACGGGCGAGGGCTATGGCTACACCTTC
TRBV5-1,.,TRBJ2-3,.,CASSLSPGRGTDTQYF,TGCGCCAGCAGCCTGTCCCCAGGCAGGGGAACAGATACGCAGTATTTT
TRBV27,.,TRBJ2-1,TRBD1,CASHSLVRGQDEQFF,TGTGCCAGCCACAGTTTGGTAAGGGGGCAGGATGAGCAGTTCTTC
TRBV19,.,TRBJ2-3,.,CASSITPTRRGSTDTQYF,TGTGCCAGTAGTATTACCCCCACTCGGCGGGGCAGCACAGATACGCAGTATTTT
TRBV5-1,.,TRBJ1-1,.,CASSLGDYPTEAFF,TGCGCCAGCAGCTTGGGGGACTACCCCACTGAAGCTTTCTTT
TRBV7-9,once,TRBJ2-3,TRBD2,CASSHPTSGPSTDTQYF,TGTGCCAGCAGCCATCCCACTAGCGGCCCTAGCACAGATACGCAGTATTTT
TRBV5-1,.,TRBJ2-1,TRBD1,CASSSGQLNEQFF,TGCGCCAGCAGCTCGGGACAGCTCAATGAGCAGTTCTTC
TRBV7-8,.,TRBJ2-2,TRBD2,CASSLVVSGGLNTGELFF,TGTGCCAGCAGCTTAGTAGTTAGCGGGGGTCTGAACACCGGGGAGCTGTTTTTT
TRBV14,.,TRBJ2-7,TRBD1,CASSHPETGGYEQYF,TGTGCCAGCAGCCATCCGGAGACAGGGGGCTACGAGCAGTACTTC
TRBV5-5,many,TRBJ2-7,.,CASSFQGSSYEQYF,TGTGCCAGCAGCTTCCAGGGGAGCTCCTACGAGCAGTACTTC
TRBV18,once,TRBJ1-1,.,CASRLTGYTEAFF,TGTGCCAGCCGATTAACAGGGTACACTGAAGCTTTCTTT
TRBV4-2,.,TRBJ2-4,TRBD1,CASSQGTGENIQYF,TGTGCCAGCAGCCAAGGGACAGGGGAAAACATTCAGTACTTC
TRBV27,.,TRBJ1-2,.,CASSLSPYKNGYTF,TGTGCCAGCAGTTTATCCCCCTATAAGAATGGCTACACCTTC
TRBV6-4,.,TRBJ2-1,TRBD2,CASSDSVAGPADEQFF,TGTGCCAGCAGTGACTCAGTAGCGGGACCGGCAGATGAGCAGTTCTTC
TRBV6-5,.,TRBJ2-7,.,CASSFSGEQYF,TGTGCCAGCAGTTTCTCCGGGGAGCAGTACTTC
TRBV10-3,.,TRBJ2-3,TRBD2,CAISELRGGTDTQYF,TGTGCCATCAGTGAGTTACGGGGGGGGACAGATACGCAGTATTTT
TRBV27,.,TRBJ1-2,.,CASSLNSQGFGYTF,TGTGCCAGCAGTTTAAATAGTCAGGGCTTCGGCTACACCTTC
TRBV18,once,TRBJ1-2,TRBD1,CASSPGQGRGYTF,TGTGCCAGCTCACCGGGACAGGGTCGGGGCTACACCTTC
TRBV9,few,TRBJ1-6,.,CASSRQAQSSPLHF,TGTGCCAGCAGCCGACAGGCACAGAGTTCACCCCTCCACTTT
TRBV19,.,TRBJ1-4,TRBD1,CASSQGAEEKLFF,TGTGCCAGTAGTCAGGGGGCGGAAGAAAAACTGTTTTTT
TRBV5-6,large,TRBJ1-3,.,CASSSKDRGNTIYF,TGTGCCAGCAGCTCGAAAGACAGAGGAAACACCATATATTTT
TRBV2,.,TRBJ2-5,.,CASSPDETQYF,TGTGCCAGCAGCCCAGATGAGACCCAGTACTTC
TRBV21-1,.,TRBJ2-6,.,CASSKRRRSSGANVLTF,TGTGCCAGCAGCAAAAGGAGACGGAGCTCTGGGGCCAACGTCCTGACTTTC
TRBV5-5,.,TRBJ1-6,TRBD1,CASSLGQGGSPLHF,TGTGCCAGCAGCTTGGGTCAGGGGGGTTCACCCCTCCACTTT
TRBV7-9,.,TRBJ2-1,.,CASSFRFNEQFF,TGTGCCAGCAGTTTTCGTTTCAATGAGCAGTTCTTC
TRBV7-2,.,TRBJ1-5,.,CASSPPGGNQPQHF,TGTGCCAGCAGCCCACCGGGGGGGAATCAGCCCCAGCATTTT
TRBV27,.,TRBJ1-2,TRBD1,CASSSTGEGYGYTF,TGTGCCAGCAGTTCGACAGGGGAGGGTTATGGCTACACCTTC
TRBV30,.,TRBJ2-1,TRBD2,CAWSGEKFGAGGLINEQFF,TGTGCCTGGAGTGGAGAAAAGTTTGGGGCGGGGGGGTTAATCAATGAGCAGTTCTTC
TRBV27,.,TRBJ1-2,.,CASSLGPTLNYGYTF,TGTGCCAGCAGTTTGGGCCCTACCCTTAACTATGGCTACACCTTC
TRBV27,.,TRBJ1-2,.,CASSLSGYGYTF,TGTGCCAGCAGTTTGTCAGGATATGGCTACACCTTC
TRBV18,.,TRBJ1-6,TRBD1,CASSPETGDNSPLHF,TGTGCCAGCTCACCAGAGACAGGGGATAATTCACCCCTCCACTTT
TRBV4-2,.,TRBJ2-3,TRBD2,CASSQDRLAGALTDTQYF,TGTGCCAGCAGCCAAGATCGGCTAGCGGGGGCCCTCACAGATACGCAGTATTTT